This T cell receptor beta chain originates from a study of blood T cells in healthy people across ages. Turning to the study itself: With template switching, about one barcoded beta molecule was captured per two T cells. The study, taken as a whole, reports: A strong correlation was seen between TCR beta diversity and naive T cell percentage.

Individuals who donated were healthy Caucasians from Russia aged about 6 to 95. No fewer than 6 million PBMCs went into each sample. With regard to this clonotype: The antigen is not known.

CDR1 and CDR2 from the germline V gene are MDHEN and SYDVKM. The CDR3 is 12 residues long. Between the trimmed V and J ends, which lost 7 bases and 11 bases, there was a span of 17 bases. Alongside a J-beta primer mix, a sample-barcoded 5' primer served in a second PCR lasting about 7 to 12 cycles. TCRdb processed the 5' RACE reads anew with MiXCR; each CDR3 protein has one entry. The sample has 1.5 million to 2 million distinct CDR3 sequences; approximately 50% are singletons. The sample taken for sequencing was blood. This TCR derives from a woman in her thirties or forties in good health. The rearrangement links TRBV28 to TRBJ2-5; D is uncertain. The DNA of the CDR3 is TGTGCCAGCACCCGATCCGCCGGACCGCAGTACTTC. Its protein product is CASTRSAGPQYF.